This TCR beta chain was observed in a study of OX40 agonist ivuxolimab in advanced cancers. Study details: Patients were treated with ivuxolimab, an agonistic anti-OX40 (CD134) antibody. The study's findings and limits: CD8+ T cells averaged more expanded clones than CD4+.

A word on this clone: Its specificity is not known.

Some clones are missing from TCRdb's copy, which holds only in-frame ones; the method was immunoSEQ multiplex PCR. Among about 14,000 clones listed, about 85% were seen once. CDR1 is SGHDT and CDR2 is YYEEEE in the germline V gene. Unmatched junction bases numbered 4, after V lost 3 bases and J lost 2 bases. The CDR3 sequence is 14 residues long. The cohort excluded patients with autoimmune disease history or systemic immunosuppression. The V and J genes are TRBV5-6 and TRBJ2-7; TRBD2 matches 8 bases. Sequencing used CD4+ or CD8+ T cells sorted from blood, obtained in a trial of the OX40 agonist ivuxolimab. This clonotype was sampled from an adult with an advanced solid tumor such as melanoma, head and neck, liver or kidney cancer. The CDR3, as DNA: TGTGCCAGCAGCTCCGGGGGGGTAACCTACGAGCAGTACTTC. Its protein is CASSSGGVTYEQYF.